This TCR beta chain was documented in a study of beta chain features in type 1 diabetes (dated by TCRdb to 2017 to 2018). At the level of the whole study: Mean age, gender distribution, total cell number and subset yield did not differ between patients and healthy donors. A total of roughly 100 million sorted cells were examined across all samples, and RNA yield correlated strongly with the number of cells per subset. The study compared the TCRB repertoires of sorted circulating CD4+ T cell subsets in recently diagnosed type 1 diabetes patients with those in matched healthy donors. Naive and central memory subsets were obtained from all 28 donors, but regulatory and stem cell-like memory subsets were isolated from only 8 patients and roughly 8 healthy donors.

The full study reports these points: Shorter templates might have been favored by PCR, but patient and control samples were amplified and corrected together, so both groups would have been affected equally by any skew. Naive, central memory and regulatory TCRB repertoires appeared to be more similar among patients than among healthy donors. Because cDNA was sequenced instead of genomic DNA, activated cells with high expression could be over-represented, although the groups did not differ in activation or CD3 levels. A moderate but significant shortening of TCRB CDR3 length was observed in type 1 diabetes patients in all four CD4+ subsets. At VDJ recombination sites, patients with type 1 diabetes made fewer insertions and deleted more nucleotides, a pattern implying thymic rearrangement abnormalities. Because the HLA sub-analyses included only small numbers of individuals, any influence of HLA type on TCRB rearrangement was left unresolved.

The entire isolated RNA was reverse transcribed using the High Capacity cDNA Reverse Transcription Kit, and thus expressed TCRB transcripts were sequenced. Deep immunoSEQ sequencing was performed on naive, central memory and regulatory T cell samples, with an average of around 3.4 million total reads per sample. Sorted cells were lysed in RLT buffer and RNA was extracted with DNase-treated RNeasy Micro or Mini kits, depending on cell number. Each cell subset was processed separately to prevent cross-contamination, with patient and healthy donor samples processed together. TCRB sequences were amplified from cDNA with the immunoSEQ multiplex PCR, producing 87-bp fragments spanning the CDR3 region. Sequencing of the amplicons was performed on the Illumina HiSeq platform. The paper's processing steps were these. PCR bias was computationally corrected using synthetic template baselines, reads within Hamming distance 2 were collapsed, and singletons that could not be merged were discarded. Reads were aligned against IMGT to assign V, D and J genes, CDR3 length and insertions or deletions at six rearrangement sites. Clonotype counts were normalized to sorted cell number within each subset before computing true diversity and Gini coefficients with the tcR R package. The overlap coefficient, calculated on TCRB nucleotide sequences, was used to quantify repertoire sharing. Out-of-frame TCRB sequences from naive cells were analyzed as a proxy for the pre-selection repertoire. The immuneACCESS repertoire file appears here via TCRdb, limited to in-frame rearrangements. These files lack a portion of the clones; in checked studies, under half of the deficit traces to unresolved V genes, and the cause of the others is not known. V and J calls plus clone size are reproduced from that table; the DNA served to infer D and trimming. The sample contains about 360,000 clones, around 12% of them found a single time. The ten largest clones represent 0.015% to 0.02% of the sample.

Each donor gave one peripheral blood draw, averaging roughly 120 mL, which was collected into heparinised tubes. A BD FACSAria II was used to sort naive, central memory, regulatory and stem cell-like memory CD4+ T cells with a panel that included CD45RO, CCR7, CD25, CD127, CD95 and CD27. Purity was above 95% for every sorted population. Right away, PBMCs were isolated by Lymphoprep density gradient centrifugation and were stained directly, with no culture step. So that batch effects would be minimized, each experiment stained and sorted samples in pairs, pairing one healthy donor with one patient. From the germline V gene, CDR1 is LGHNA and CDR2 is YNFKEQ. CDR3 length: 12 amino acids, cysteine to phenylalanine. Only the CDR3 DNA stays, 36 bases, in frame from base 1. Deletion took 3 bases off V and 3 bases off J, with a span of 5 bases between the germline ends. About this clone: Which antigen it targets is not known. No base qualities exist here, and no much larger clone lies one base off it.

The sequencing sample was made of naive CD4+ T cells from blood. This sample's cell subset or site label indicates: true naive CD4+ T cells. Recombination connected TRBV4-2 to TRBJ1-2, with the D gene uncertain. The source of this sequence is a man younger than 35 in good health. The CDR3 reads as follows: CASSQSYYGYTF. The sequenced DNA is TGTGCCAGCAGCCAGTCCTACTATGGCTACACCTTC.